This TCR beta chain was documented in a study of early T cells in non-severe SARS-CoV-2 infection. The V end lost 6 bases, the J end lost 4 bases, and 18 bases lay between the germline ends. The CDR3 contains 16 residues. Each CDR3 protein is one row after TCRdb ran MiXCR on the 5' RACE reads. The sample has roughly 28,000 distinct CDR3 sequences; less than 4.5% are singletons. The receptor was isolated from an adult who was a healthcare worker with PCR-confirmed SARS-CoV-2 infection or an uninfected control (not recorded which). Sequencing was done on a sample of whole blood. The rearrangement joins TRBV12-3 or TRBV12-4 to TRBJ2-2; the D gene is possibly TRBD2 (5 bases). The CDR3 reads CASSPASRGSTGELFF. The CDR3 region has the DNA TGTGCCAGCAGCCCGGCGAGTCGGGGATCCACCGGGGAGCTGTTTTTT.